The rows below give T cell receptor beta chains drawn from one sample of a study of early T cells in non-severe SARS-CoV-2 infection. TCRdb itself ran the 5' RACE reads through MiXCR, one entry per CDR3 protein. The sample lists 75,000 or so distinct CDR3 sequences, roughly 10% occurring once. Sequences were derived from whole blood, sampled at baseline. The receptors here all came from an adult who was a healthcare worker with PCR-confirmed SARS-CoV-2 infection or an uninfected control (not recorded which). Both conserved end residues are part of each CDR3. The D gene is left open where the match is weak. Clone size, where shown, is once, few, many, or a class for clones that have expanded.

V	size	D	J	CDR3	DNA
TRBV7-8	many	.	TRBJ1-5	CASSLGGPSNQPQHF	TGTGCCAGCAGCTTAGGGGGACCCAGCAATCAGCCCCAGCATTTT
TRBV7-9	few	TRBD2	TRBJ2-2	CASSLTSGANTGELFF	TGTGCCAGCAGCCTGACTAGCGGAGCGAACACCGGGGAGCTGTTTTTT
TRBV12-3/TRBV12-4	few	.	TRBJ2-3	CASSFTGHTDTQYF	TGTGCCAGCAGTTTTACGGGGCACACAGATACGCAGTATTTT
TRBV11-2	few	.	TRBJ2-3	CASSLDLGDTQYF	TGTGCCAGCAGCTTAGATCTAGGAGATACGCAGTATTTT
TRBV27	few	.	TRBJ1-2	CASTPYGEPYGYTF	TGTGCCAGCACCCCTTATGGGGAGCCGTATGGCTACACCTTC
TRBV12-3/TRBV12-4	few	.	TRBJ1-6	CASSLYLAGVARINNSPLHF	TGTGCCAGCAGTTTATATCTTGCGGGGGTAGCCAGGATAAATAATTCACCCCTCCACTTT
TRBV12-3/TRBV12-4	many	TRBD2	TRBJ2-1	CASSTSGHNNEQFF	TGTGCCAGCAGCACTAGCGGGCACAACAATGAGCAGTTCTTC
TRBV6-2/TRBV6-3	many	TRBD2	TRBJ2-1	CASSYPPWRERGGLLYEQFF	TGTGCCAGCAGTTACCCCCCTTGGAGGGAGCGGGGGGGCCTTTTGTATGAGCAGTTCTTC
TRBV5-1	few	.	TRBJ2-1	CASSWGDPSNEQFF	TGCGCCAGCAGCTGGGGGGACCCTAGTAATGAGCAGTTCTTC
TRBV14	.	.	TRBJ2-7	CASSQDTGPYEHYF	TGTGCCAGCAGCCAAGATACGGGGCCCTACGAGCATTACTTC
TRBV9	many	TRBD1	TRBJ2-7	CASSEGQGAYEQYF	TGTGCCAGCAGCGAGGGACAGGGGGCCTACGAGCAGTACTTC
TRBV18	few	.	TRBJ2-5	CASSPGYGETQYF	TGTGCCAGCTCCCCAGGGTATGGAGAGACCCAGTACTTC
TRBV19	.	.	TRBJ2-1	CASSIGLETLGNEQFF	TGTGCCAGTAGTATAGGCTTGGAGACTCTCGGCAATGAGCAGTTCTTC
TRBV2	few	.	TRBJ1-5	CASNRGANQPQHF	TGTGCCAGCAATCGAGGGGCCAATCAGCCCCAGCATTTT
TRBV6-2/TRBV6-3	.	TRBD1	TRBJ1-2	CASSYYGQGGGYTF	TGTGCCAGCAGTTACTACGGACAGGGTGGTGGCTACACCTTC
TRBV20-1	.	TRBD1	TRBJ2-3	CSTKQGATDTQYF	TGCAGTACCAAACAGGGGGCGACCGATACGCAGTATTTT
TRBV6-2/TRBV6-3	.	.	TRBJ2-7	CASTEGVYEQYF	TGTGCCAGCACCGAAGGAGTCTACGAGCAGTACTTC
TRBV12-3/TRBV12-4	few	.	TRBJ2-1	CASSLWMNEQFF	TGTGCCAGCAGTTTATGGATGAATGAGCAGTTCTTC
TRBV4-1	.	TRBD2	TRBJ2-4	CASSQGGAGGTKNIQYF	TGCGCCAGCAGCCAAGGGGGCGCGGGAGGTACCAAAAACATTCAGTACTTC
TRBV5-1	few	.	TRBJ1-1	CASSLGPLNTEAFF	TGCGCCAGCAGCTTGGGCCCACTGAACACTGAAGCTTTCTTT
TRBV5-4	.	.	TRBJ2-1	CDSSSTVNEQFF	TGTGACAGCAGCTCGACGGTCAATGAGCAGTTCTTC
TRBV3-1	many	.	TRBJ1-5	CASSQVLLGKGNQPQHF	TGTGCCAGCAGCCAAGTCCTCCTCGGCAAGGGGAACCAGCCCCAGCATTTT
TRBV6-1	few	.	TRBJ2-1	CAGEKGNEQFF	TGTGCCGGCGAGAAGGGCAATGAGCAGTTCTTC
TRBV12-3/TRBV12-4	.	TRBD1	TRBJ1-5	CASSLGQGGRPQHF	TGTGCCAGCAGTTTAGGACAGGGGGGACGGCCCCAGCATTTT
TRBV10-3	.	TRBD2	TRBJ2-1	CAISDPGLAGNNEQFF	TGTGCCATCAGTGACCCCGGACTAGCGGGAAACAATGAGCAGTTCTTC
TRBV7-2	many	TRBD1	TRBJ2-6	CASSLLGQPSGANVLTF	TGTGCCAGCAGCTTACTGGGACAGCCCTCTGGGGCCAACGTCCTGACTTTC
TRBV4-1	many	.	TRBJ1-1	CASSLSSTSTFTEAFF	TGCGCCAGCAGCCTTTCTTCTACATCTACCTTCACTGAAGCTTTCTTT
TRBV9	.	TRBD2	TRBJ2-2	CASSVASGGFANTGELFF	TGTGCCAGCAGCGTAGCTAGCGGGGGATTTGCGAACACTGGGGAGCTGTTTTTT
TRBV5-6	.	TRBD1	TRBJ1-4	CATSFRQGNEKLFF	TGTGCCACCAGCTTCCGACAGGGGAATGAAAAACTGTTTTTT
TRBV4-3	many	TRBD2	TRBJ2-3	CASSLAGLNTDTQYF	TGCGCCAGCAGTCTAGCGGGACTCAACACAGATACGCAGTATTTT
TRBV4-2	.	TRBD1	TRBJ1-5	CASSQNSRQGVNQPQHF	TGTGCCAGCAGCCAAAACTCCCGACAGGGGGTTAATCAGCCCCAGCATTTT
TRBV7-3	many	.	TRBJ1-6	CASSSNSPLHF	TGTGCCAGCAGCTCCAATTCACCCCTCCACTTT
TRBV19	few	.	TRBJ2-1	CASSKGAEQFF	TGTGCCAGTAGTAAGGGCGCTGAGCAGTTCTTC
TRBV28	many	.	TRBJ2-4	CASSVKQGAKNIQYF	TGTGCCAGCAGCGTAAAACAGGGAGCCAAAAACATTCAGTACTTC
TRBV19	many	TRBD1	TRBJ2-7	CASSIGTGVTYEQYF	TGTGCCAGTAGTATTGGGACAGGGGTAACCTACGAGCAGTACTTC
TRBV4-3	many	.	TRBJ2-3	CASSQEAVDTDTQYF	TGCGCCAGCAGCCAAGAGGCGGTTGACACAGATACGCAGTATTTT
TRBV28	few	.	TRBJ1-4	CASSLFRDEKLFF	TGTGCCAGCAGTTTATTCCGTGATGAAAAACTGTTTTTT
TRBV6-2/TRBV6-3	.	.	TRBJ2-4	CASSYTMVGLRYF	TGTGCCAGCAGTTATACGATGGTGGGACTGAGGTACTTC
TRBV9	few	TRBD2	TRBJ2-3	CASTYGLAGLTDTQYF	TGTGCCAGCACCTACGGACTAGCGGGACTGACAGATACGCAGTATTTT
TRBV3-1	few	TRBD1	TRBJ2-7	CASSPRTGGIEQYF	TGTGCCAGCAGCCCCCGGACAGGGGGTATCGAGCAGTACTTC
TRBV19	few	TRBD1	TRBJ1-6	CASSYISGTGVSPLHF	TGTGCCAGTAGTTACATCTCCGGGACAGGGGTCTCACCCCTCCACTTT
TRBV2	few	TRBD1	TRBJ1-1	CASSEAGQYTEAFF	TGTGCCAGCAGTGAAGCGGGACAGTACACTGAAGCTTTCTTT
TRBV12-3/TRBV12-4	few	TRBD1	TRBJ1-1	CASSLTGGAEAFF	TGTGCCAGCAGTTTGACAGGGGGGGCGGAAGCTTTCTTT
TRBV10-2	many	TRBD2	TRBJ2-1	CASRRRGSNEQFF	TGCGCCAGCCGACGACGCGGGAGTAATGAGCAGTTCTTC
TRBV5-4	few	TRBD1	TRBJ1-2	CASSNRDRAGYTF	TGTGCCAGCAGCAACCGGGACAGGGCTGGCTACACCTTC
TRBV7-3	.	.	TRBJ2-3	CASSTQWPDTQYF	TGTGCCAGCTCGACACAATGGCCAGATACGCAGTATTTT
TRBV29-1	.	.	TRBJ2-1	CSVVSGNEQFF	TGCAGCGTTGTATCGGGAAATGAGCAGTTCTTC
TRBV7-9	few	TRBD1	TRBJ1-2	CASSVLTGNGYTF	TGTGCCAGCAGCGTATTGACAGGGAACGGCTACACCTTC
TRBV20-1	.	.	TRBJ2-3	CSARDPLGLDTQYF	TGCAGTGCTAGAGATCCGCTTGGGCTGGATACGCAGTATTTT
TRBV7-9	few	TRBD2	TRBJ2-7	CASSTGLVLWEQYF	TGTGCCAGCAGCACCGGACTAGTCCTGTGGGAGCAGTACTTC
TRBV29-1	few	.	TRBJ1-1	CSADTGITEAFF	TGCAGCGCCGACACAGGGATCACTGAAGCTTTCTTT
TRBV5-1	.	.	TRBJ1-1	CASSWNDNSGVSEAFF	TGCGCCAGCAGCTGGAACGACAATTCAGGGGTCTCTGAAGCTTTCTTT
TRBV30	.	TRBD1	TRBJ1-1	CACGQGAVGTEAFF	TGTGCCTGTGGACAGGGGGCCGTCGGCACTGAAGCTTTCTTT
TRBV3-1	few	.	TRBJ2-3	CASSQSGDTQYF	TGTGCCAGCAGCCAATCCGGGGATACGCAGTATTTT
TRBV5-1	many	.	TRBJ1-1	CASSLAPDGGGTEAFF	TGCGCCAGCAGCTTGGCCCCGGACGGAGGGGGGACTGAAGCTTTCTTT